The clone carrying this T cell receptor beta chain has a count of ten or more. These data belong to a study of patients and donors after allogeneic stem cell transplantation. TCRdb independently ran MiXCR on the RT-PCR reads; one entry per CDR3 protein. The sample has some 960,000 distinct CDR3 sequences, 15% to 20% seen once. The CDR3 spans 15 residues. V lost 3 bases, J lost 2 bases, and 12 bases lay in between. The source material was blood, either unsorted or a sorted T cell fraction (not recorded which). The sequence was collected from a human donor who was either an allogeneic HSCT recipient or a stem cell or donor lymphocyte infusion donor (not recorded which). It is not recorded whose cells these are; they may come from a transplant donor. The chain joins TRBV12-3 or TRBV12-4 to TRBJ2-3; D possibly uses TRBD1 or TRBD2 (5 bases each). CDR3 sequence reads: CASSFRGVDTDTQYF. CDR3 DNA sequence: TGTGCCAGCAGTTTTAGAGGGGTAGACACAGATACGCAGTATTTT.